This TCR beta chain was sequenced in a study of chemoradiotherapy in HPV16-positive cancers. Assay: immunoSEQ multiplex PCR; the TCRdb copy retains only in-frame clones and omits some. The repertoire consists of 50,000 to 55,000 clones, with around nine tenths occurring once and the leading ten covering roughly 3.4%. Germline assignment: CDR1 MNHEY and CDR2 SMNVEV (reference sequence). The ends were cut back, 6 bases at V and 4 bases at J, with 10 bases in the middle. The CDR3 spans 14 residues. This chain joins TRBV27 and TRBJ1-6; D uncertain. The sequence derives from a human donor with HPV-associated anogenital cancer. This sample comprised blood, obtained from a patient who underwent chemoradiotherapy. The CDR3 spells CASRPPGYNSPLHF. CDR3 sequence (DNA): TGTGCCAGCAGACCCCCCGGGTATAATTCACCCCTCCACTTT.